The 20 T cell receptor beta chains presented below share a single source sample, sequenced in a study of human T cells and chemical hapten exposure. TCRdb re-called the 5' RACE reads through MiXCR, storing one row per CDR3 protein. The sample yields tens of thousands of distinct CDR3 sequences, 15% to 20% seen once. Total RNA was isolated from whole blood that had not been fractionated. These receptors all come from a female donor in good health.

This clonotype appeared many times. This chain connects TRBV20-1 to TRBJ2-2, with D unresolved. Germline-derived CDR1 and CDR2 are DFQATT and SNEGSKA (reference sequence). The CDR3 spans 12 residues. V lost 5 bases and J lost 4, with 8 bases in between. DNA of the CDR3: TGCAGTGCTGCCTGGGGCACCGGGGAGCTGTTTTTT. Protein: CSAAWGTGELFF.

The J gene is TRBJ1-2, the V gene TRBV3-1, with TRBD1 identical over 8 bases. Germline V CDR1 and CDR2: LGHDT, YNNKEL (reference sequence). With 4 bases clipped from V and 4 bases from J, the junction kept 11 bases outside the gene matches. This CDR3 spans 16 amino acids. The CDR3 nucleotides are TGTGCCAGCAGCCCGCAACCAGGGGGCTCCATCTATGGCTACACCTTC. Translation gives CASSPQPGGSIYGYTF.

The chain couples TRBV19 to TRBJ2-7; 8 bases line up with TRBD1. Germline values: CDR1 LNHDA, CDR2 SQIVND (reference sequence). After removal of 5 bases from V and 7 bases from J, the junction contained 7 bases not matched to a gene. The CDR3 contains 13 residues. CDR3 residues: CASSRQGAGEQYF. In nucleotides, the CDR3 is TGTGCCAGTAGTCGCCAGGGGGCGGGAGAGCAGTACTTC.

This chain links TRBV20-1 with TRBJ1-2, with D possibly matching TRBD1 (5 bases). Trimming shortened V by 0 bases and J by 4 bases, and 9 bases separated the two germline ends. Germline assignment: CDR1 DFQATT and CDR2 SNEGSKA (reference sequence). The CDR3 runs to 13 residues. The CDR3 bases are TGCAGTGCTAGAGAGAGGGACGGCTATGGCTACACCTTC. This encodes CSARERDGYGYTF.

The chain couples TRBV20-1 to TRBJ1-5; D perhaps matches TRBD1 (5 bases). The CDR3 has 15 residues. CDR1 is DFQATT and CDR2 is SNEGSKA in the germline V gene (reference sequence). V shed 3 bases and J shed 1 base, with 13 bases lying between them. The CDR3 here is CSASGGVSSNQPQHF. The CDR3 nucleotides are TGCAGTGCTAGCGGAGGGGTTTCCAGCAATCAGCCCCAGCATTTT.

This clonotype was observed at least ten times. This chain joins TRBV28 and TRBJ2-3; D possibly corresponds to TRBD1 (6 bases). Trimming shortened V by 6 bases and J by 5 bases, and 15 bases separated the two germline ends. CDR3 length: 14 amino acids. The V gene's germline CDR1 is MDHEN and CDR2 SYDVKM. The CDR3 nucleotides are TGTGCCAGCAGCTTACAGGGCTTCGGAGATACGCAGTATTTT. Its translation is CASSLQGFGDTQYF.

The rearrangement uses TRBV6-2 or TRBV6-3 and TRBJ1-5, with 9 bases lining up with TRBD1. Germline CDR1 MNHEY, CDR2 SVGEGT. The CDR3 consists of 15 residues. V shed 6 bases, J shed 2 bases, and the junction held 5 bases outside the gene matches. The CDR3 protein is CASSPQGAGNQPQHF. Here the CDR3 DNA reads TGTGCCAGCAGCCCACAGGGGGCGGGCAATCAGCCCCAGCATTTT.

The V call is TRBV10-3, the J call TRBJ1-6; TRBD1 is a possible D gene (5 bases). Per the germline V gene, CDR1 is ENHRY and CDR2 is SYGVKD. With 10 bases removed from V and 7 bases from J, the gap between germline ends came to 14 bases. The CDR3 contains 13 residues. CDR3 region: CATLETVNSPLHF. In DNA form, the CDR3 reads TGTGCCACACTCGAGACAGTAAATTCACCCCTCCACTTT.

J is TRBJ1-3 and V is TRBV7-2; no clear D gene. Trimming left V 5 bases short and J 0 bases short, with 11 bases between. The V gene's germline CDR1 is SGHTA and CDR2 FQGNSA. The CDR3 extends over 15 amino acids. Here the CDR3 DNA reads TGTGCCAGCAGCGGCTCAGTCAACTCTGGAAACACCATATATTTT. Translated: CASSGSVNSGNTIYF.

This clonotype has a handful of counts. The CDR3: CASSLRGGDSPLHF. The CDR3, as DNA: TGTGCCAGCAGTTTACGGGGTGGGGATTCACCCCTCCACTTT. V and J are TRBV12-3 or TRBV12-4 and TRBJ1-6; no clear D. The CDR3 totals 14 residues. Trimming shortened V by 2 bases and J by 8 bases, and 10 bases separated the two germline ends.

This chain links TRBV5-1 with TRBJ2-3, with 11 bases lining up with TRBD2. V gave up 1 base and J gave up 3 bases; unmatched junction bases: 7. This CDR3 spans 17 amino acids. CDR1 is SGHRS and CDR2 is YFSETQ in the germline V gene. The DNA for the CDR3 is TGCGCCAGCAGCTTGACCACTAGCGGGAGATGGACAGATACGCAGTATTTT. Amino acids: CASSLTTSGRWTDTQYF.

This chain's CDR3 is CASSPEGGIGVETQYF. The CDR3 bases are TGTGCCAGCAGCCCCGAGGGGGGCATAGGGGTAGAGACCCAGTACTTC. The chain joins TRBV3-1 to TRBJ2-5; possibly TRBD1 or TRBD2 for D (6 bases each). The CDR3 loop spans 16 amino acids. The V gene's germline CDR1 is LGHDT and CDR2 YNNKEL (reference sequence). V was trimmed by 4 bases and J by 4 bases, leaving 19 bases between them.

The chain is built from TRBV3-1 and TRBJ2-1, with a weak D call TRBD2 (6 bases). Germline V gene sequence: CDR1 LGHDT, CDR2 YNNKEL (reference sequence). This CDR3 has 16 amino acids. With 1 base removed from V and 1 base from J, the gap between germline ends came to 11 bases. The CDR3 here is CASSQGRLVSYNEQFF. The CDR3 region has the DNA TGTGCCAGCAGCCAAGGGAGACTAGTTTCCTACAATGAGCAGTTCTTC.

The genes are TRBV7-8 and TRBJ2-5, with 11 bases matching TRBD1. V dropped 3 bases and J dropped 2; count of bases not matched to a gene: 2. The V gene's germline CDR1 is SGHVS and CDR2 FQNEAQ. This CDR3 has 15 residues. The CDR3 spells CASSLDRGRQETQYF. The CDR3 bases are TGTGCCAGCAGCTTGGACAGGGGGCGTCAAGAGACCCAGTACTTC.

This chain connects TRBV10-2 to TRBJ1-5; D call uncertain. CDR1 is WSHSY and CDR2 is SAAADI in the germline V gene. Trimming shortened V by 2 bases and J by 4 bases, and 12 bases separated the two germline ends. The CDR3 is made up of 15 amino acids. The CDR3 nucleotides read TGCGCCAGCAGTGAGAGGCCAGGAACTAATCAGCCCCAGCATTTT. This translates into CASSERPGTNQPQHF.

The V call is TRBV3-1, the J call TRBJ2-6; TRBD1 matches at 7 bases. V gave up 4 bases and J gave up 4 bases; unmatched junction bases: 13. CDR1 is LGHDT and CDR2 is YNNKEL in the germline V gene (reference sequence). The CDR3 totals 18 residues. The CDR3 sequence is CASSLRPGQTTGANVLTF. The CDR3 DNA reads as TGTGCCAGCAGCCTGCGTCCGGGACAGACGACAGGGGCCAACGTCCTGACTTTC.

This clonotype has a handful of counts. The chain employs TRBV29-1 and TRBJ2-3; D is undetermined. Germline V gives CDR1 SQVTM, CDR2 ANQGSEA. V was pared by 2 bases and J by 2 bases, with 11 bases between. CDR3 size: 14 residues. The CDR3 DNA is TGCAGCGTTGAAAGGGCAATGTACACAGATACGCAGTATTTT. Translated, it gives CSVERAMYTDTQYF.

This sequence joins TRBV6-1 and TRBJ1-5; weak D call: TRBD1 (5 bases). The CDR3 length is 14 residues. The germline V and J ends were trimmed by 7 bases and 1 base, with 11 bases remaining between them. Germline assignment: CDR1 MNHNS and CDR2 SASEGT. As DNA, the CDR3 is TGTGCCAGCATAAGGGGAGAGAGCAATCAGCCCCAGCATTTT. Residues: CASIRGESNQPQHF.

In its sample, this clonotype was seen a few times. The J gene is TRBJ1-5, the V gene TRBV19, with D perhaps TRBD1 (6 bases). CDR1 and CDR2 from the germline V gene are LNHDA and SQIVND (reference sequence). CDR3 length: 15 amino acids. V was cut by 5 bases and J by 1 base, with 12 bases left in between. The CDR3 region has the DNA TGTGCCAGTAGTGGACCGAGGGGGAGCAATCAGCCCCAGCATTTT. It codes for CASSGPRGSNQPQHF.

This clonotype was seen a few times. This chain uses TRBV3-1 with TRBJ1-5; weak D call: TRBD1 (5 bases). The CDR3 spans 15 residues. From germline, CDR1 is LGHDT and CDR2 YNNKEL (reference sequence). The ends were cut back, 3 bases at V and 3 bases at J, with 12 bases in the middle. For the CDR3, the DNA is TGTGCCAGCAGCCAGATGTCAGGGATCAATCAGCCCCAGCATTTT. This translates into CASSQMSGINQPQHF.